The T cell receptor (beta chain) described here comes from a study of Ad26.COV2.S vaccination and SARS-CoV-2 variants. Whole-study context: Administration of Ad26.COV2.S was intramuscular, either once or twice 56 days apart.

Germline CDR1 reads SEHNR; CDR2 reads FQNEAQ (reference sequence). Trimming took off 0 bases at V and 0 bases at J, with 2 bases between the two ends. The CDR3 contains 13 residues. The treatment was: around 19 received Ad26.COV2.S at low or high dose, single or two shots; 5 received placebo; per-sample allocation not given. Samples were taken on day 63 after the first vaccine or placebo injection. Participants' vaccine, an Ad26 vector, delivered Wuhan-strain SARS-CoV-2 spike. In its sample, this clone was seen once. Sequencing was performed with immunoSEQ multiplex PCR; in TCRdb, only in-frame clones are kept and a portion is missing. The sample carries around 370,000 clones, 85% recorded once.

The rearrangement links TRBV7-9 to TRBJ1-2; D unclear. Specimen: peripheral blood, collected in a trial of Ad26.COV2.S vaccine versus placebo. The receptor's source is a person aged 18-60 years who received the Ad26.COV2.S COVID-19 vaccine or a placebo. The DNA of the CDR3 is TGTGCCAGCAGCTTAGCTGCTAACTATGGCTACACCTTC. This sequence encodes CASSLAANYGYTF.